The clone carrying this TCR beta chain is a singleton in its sample. The data are from a study of blood T cell repertoires in COVID-19. Overall study: PBMCs, B-cell-depleted T cells, or T cells were the source of the cDNA or gDNA that made up the material.

Per the original methods: It was from reference gene primer amplification that nucleated cell counts were estimated. The table came from immunoSEQ multiplex PCR; TCRdb's copy has only in-frame clones and leaves some out. V, J and clone size derive from that table, while D and trimming were established from the DNA sequence. The sample records approximately 46,000 clones, more than 65% being singletons. After removal of 5 bases from V and 4 bases from J, the junction contained 3 bases not matched to a gene. Germline V CDR1 and CDR2: SQVTM, ANQGSEA. The CDR3 length is 12 residues. This clonotype originated in a human donor in a cohort sampled during active COVID-19. Sequencing input: peripheral blood. The chain recombines TRBV29-1 with TRBJ1-1, with 8 bases identical to TRBD1. CDR3 protein: CSVLQGGTEAFF. The CDR3 region has the DNA TGCAGCGTTTTACAGGGGGGCACTGAAGCTTTCTTT.